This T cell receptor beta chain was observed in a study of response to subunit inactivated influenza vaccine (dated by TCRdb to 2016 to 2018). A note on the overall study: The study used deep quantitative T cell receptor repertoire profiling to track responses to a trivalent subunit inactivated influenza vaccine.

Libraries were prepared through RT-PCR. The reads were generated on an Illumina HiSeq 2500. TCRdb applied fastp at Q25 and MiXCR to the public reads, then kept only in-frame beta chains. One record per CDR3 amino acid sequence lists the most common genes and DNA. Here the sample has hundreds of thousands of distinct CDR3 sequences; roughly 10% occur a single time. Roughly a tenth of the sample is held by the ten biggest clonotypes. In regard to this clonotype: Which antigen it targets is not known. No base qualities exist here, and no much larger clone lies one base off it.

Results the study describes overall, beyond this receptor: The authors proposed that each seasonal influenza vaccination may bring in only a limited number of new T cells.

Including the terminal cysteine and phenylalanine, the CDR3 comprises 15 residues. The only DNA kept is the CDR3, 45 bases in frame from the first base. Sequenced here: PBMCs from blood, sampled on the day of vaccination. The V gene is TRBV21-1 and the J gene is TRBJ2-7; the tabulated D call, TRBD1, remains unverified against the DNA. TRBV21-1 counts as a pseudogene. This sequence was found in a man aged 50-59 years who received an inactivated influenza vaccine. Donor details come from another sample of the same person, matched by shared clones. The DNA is TGTGCCAGCAGCAACGAAGGGGGTTTATCCGACGAGCAGTACTTC. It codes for CASSNEGGLSDEQYF.